The 9 T cell receptor beta chains in this list originate from one sample, sequenced in a study of T cells in Graves' hyperthyroidism and ophthalmopathy. RNA transcripts gave rise to amplified TCR beta CDR3 regions. Carried out on the TCR CDR3, a first-round RT-PCR used the HTBI primer set. TCRdb called the multiplex PCR reads again in MiXCR, with one record for every CDR3 protein. The sample yields 530,000 or so distinct CDR3 sequences, just over 45% seen once. The sequenced material came from peripheral blood or thyroid tissue (not recorded which). The receptors stem from a young woman with Graves' hyperthyroidism.

This clonotype was found once. The chain combines TRBV20-1 with TRBJ2-3; 11 nucleotides line up with TRBD2. The CDR3 contains 15 residues. Germline CDR1 and CDR2: DFQATT and SNEGSKA (reference sequence). Losses at the gene ends were 3 bases for V and 5 bases for J; bases not matched to a gene: 7. CDR3 sequence reads: CSASGVAGGLDTQYF. The CDR3 DNA is TGCAGTGCTAGCGGGGTAGCGGGAGGGCTAGATACGCAGTATTTT.

The V and J genes are TRBV29-1 and TRBJ1-2; weak D call: TRBD1 (5 bases). This CDR3 comprises 10 residues. Germline CDR1 and CDR2: SQVTM and ANQGSEA. Trimming left V 8 bases short and J 12 bases short, with 16 bases between. CDR3 nucleotides: TGCAGCTTCAGCGACGGGGGAAACACCTTC. This translates into CSFSDGGNTF.

About this clonotype: The conserved closing phenylalanine or tryptophan is absent in this CDR3, likely reflecting a read error. The chain joins TRBV7-8 to TRBJ1-6, with 9 bases lining up with TRBD1. Germline V CDR1 and CDR2: SGHVS, FQNEAQ. This CDR3 has 15 residues. The CDR3 nucleotides are TGTACCAGCAGCTGGGGGACAGGGACGACGTCACCCCTCCACCTT. This translates into CTSSWGTGTTSPLHL.

This clonotype has a count of ten or more. This chain uses TRBV29-1 with TRBJ1-2; D ambiguous. The CDR3 consists of 18 residues. The V end was cut by 0 bases, the J end by 0 bases, with 20 bases between. Germline loops: CDR1 SQVTM, CDR2 ANQGSEA. The CDR3: CSVEEPKPYTYSNYGYTF. The CDR3 DNA is TGCAGCGTTGAAGAGCCAAAACCCTACACATACTCTAACTATGGCTACACCTTC.

J is TRBJ1-5 and V is TRBV25-1; 9 bases are a match to TRBD1. CDR1 and CDR2 (germline): MGHDK, SYGVNS. The trim removed 4 bases at V and 7 bases at J, leaving 8 bases unmatched. This CDR3 is built from 15 residues. CDR3 DNA sequence: TGTGCCAGCAGTGCTTCACAGGGGGCAGGGCAGCCCCAGCATTTT. Translation gives CASSASQGAGQPQHF.

Worth noting for this clonotype: A much bigger clone sits one base away, suggesting this may be a read error. The chain carries TRBV19 and TRBJ1-1; D gene unclear. V was pared by 2 bases and J by 3 bases, with 10 bases between. CDR3 length equals 14 residues. Germline CDR1 is LNHDA and CDR2 is SQIVND (reference sequence). In DNA, the CDR3 is TGTGCCAGTAGTATATCTTTTGGGCACACTGAAGCTTTCTTT. Amino acid sequence: CASSISFGHTEAFF.

J is TRBJ2-5 and V is TRBV7-8; D is possibly TRBD1 or TRBD2 (5 bases each). Trimming removed 4 bases from V and 4 bases from J, with 16 bases in between. This CDR3 region has 15 residues. Germline V gives CDR1 SGHVS, CDR2 FQNEAQ. The CDR3 region has the DNA TGTGCCAGCAGCTCGGAAGGGGCTGAGGGAGAGACCCAGTACTTC. This encodes CASSSEGAEGETQYF.

The chain couples TRBV10-3 to TRBJ1-1; TRBD1 matches 9 bases. CDR3 size: 15 residues. CDR1 and CDR2 from the germline V gene are ENHRY and SYGVKD. Trimming removed 7 bases from V and 13 bases from J; junction bases left unmatched: 19. The CDR3 protein is CAIKGQGDTGELFFF. The CDR3, as DNA: TGTGCCATCAAGGGACAGGGCGACACCGGGGAGCTGTTTTTCTTT.

This clonotype has ten or more counts. The rearrangement uses TRBV4-1 and TRBJ2-5; D uncertain. V was clipped by 1 base and J by 2 bases, with 11 bases between them. Germline V gene lookup returns CDR1 MGHRA and CDR2 YSYEKL. This CDR3 contains 15 residues. The CDR3 loop is CASSQVAGPQETQYF. CDR3 coding DNA: TGCGCCAGCAGCCAAGTTGCAGGCCCACAAGAGACCCAGTACTTC.